These T cell receptor beta chains were read from a single sample in a study of cytomegalovirus exposure and HLA in healthy donors. Repertoires were generated with immunoSEQ multiplex PCR, while TCRdb's copy carries only in-frame clones and drops some. The sample lists 150,000 to 200,000 clones; roughly 72% were seen once. The sequenced sample consisted of PBMCs. The source is a woman in her twenties or thirties in good health and CMV-seropositive. CDR3s include the opening cysteine and the closing phenylalanine or tryptophan. Fields, in order: clone size, J gene, V gene, D gene, CDR3 length, CDR3 DNA, CDR3 protein. The D gene is left open where the match is weak. Only some rows state a clone size, as once, few, many or a class for expanded clones.

abundance: NA; j_gene: TRBJ2-7; v_gene: TRBV7-2; d_gene: TRBD2; len: 15; CDR3nt: TGTGCCAGCAGCTTAACTAGCGCCAGCACCTACGAGCAGTACTTC; CDR3aa: CASSLTSASTYEQYF
abundance: NA; j_gene: TRBJ2-7; v_gene: TRBV9; d_gene: TRBD2; len: 15; CDR3nt: TGTGCCAGCAGCGAGGGACTAGCGGAGGCGTACGAGCAGTACTTC; CDR3aa: CASSEGLAEAYEQYF
abundance: NA; j_gene: TRBJ2-7; v_gene: TRBV4-3; d_gene: TRBD2; len: 15; CDR3nt: TGCGCCAGCAGCCACGTAGCGGGAGGACTGGGCGAGCAGTACTTC; CDR3aa: CASSHVAGGLGEQYF
abundance: NA; j_gene: TRBJ2-2; v_gene: TRBV10-1; d_gene: NA; len: 14; CDR3nt: TGCGCCAGCAGTGATAGTGGGGAGAGCGGGGAGCTGTTTTTT; CDR3aa: CASSDSGESGELFF
abundance: NA; j_gene: TRBJ2-6; v_gene: TRBV5-4; d_gene: TRBD1; len: 15; CDR3nt: TGTGCCAGCAGCTCGTACGGACAGGGTGACAACGTCCTGACTTTC; CDR3aa: CASSSYGQGDNVLTF
abundance: NA; j_gene: TRBJ2-2; v_gene: TRBV9; d_gene: NA; len: 14; CDR3nt: TGTGCCAGCAGCTTAGTATTAGACACCGGGGAGCTGTTTTTT; CDR3aa: CASSLVLDTGELFF
abundance: NA; j_gene: TRBJ1-5; v_gene: TRBV28; d_gene: NA; len: 18; CDR3nt: TGTGCCAGCGGCACTACTCAGGGCGTGCTGTATAGCAATCAGCCCCAGCATTTT; CDR3aa: CASGTTQGVLYSNQPQHF
abundance: NA; j_gene: TRBJ1-4; v_gene: TRBV15; d_gene: NA; len: 15; CDR3nt: TGTGCCACCAGCAGAGGGGCCACAACTAATGAAAAACTGTTTTTT; CDR3aa: CATSRGATTNEKLFF
abundance: NA; j_gene: TRBJ1-1; v_gene: TRBV5-1; d_gene: NA; len: 16; CDR3nt: TGCGCCAGCAGCTTGGGGACAGCACCGCCGAACACTGAAGCTTTCTTT; CDR3aa: CASSLGTAPPNTEAFF
abundance: NA; j_gene: TRBJ2-1; v_gene: TRBV15; d_gene: TRBD1; len: 14; CDR3nt: TGTGCCACCAGCAGGGACAAGGGGGCCGATGAGCAGTTCTTC; CDR3aa: CATSRDKGADEQFF
abundance: NA; j_gene: TRBJ2-5; v_gene: TRBV10-2; d_gene: NA; len: 13; CDR3nt: TGCGCCAGCATGAGGGGGATCCAAGAGACCCAGTACTTC; CDR3aa: CASMRGIQETQYF
abundance: NA; j_gene: TRBJ2-7; v_gene: TRBV7-9; d_gene: TRBD1; len: 12; CDR3nt: TGTGCCAGCAGCTCCACAGGGGACGAGCAGTACTTC; CDR3aa: CASSSTGDEQYF
abundance: NA; j_gene: TRBJ2-3; v_gene: TRBV18; d_gene: TRBD2; len: 17; CDR3nt: TGTGCCAGCTCACAAACGTATAGCGGGAGTGGCACAGATACGCAGTATTTT; CDR3aa: CASSQTYSGSGTDTQYF
abundance: NA; j_gene: TRBJ1-4; v_gene: TRBV25-1; d_gene: TRBD1; len: 15; CDR3nt: TGTGCCAGCAGTGCACCCGGGACAGGGGATGAAAAACTGTTTTTT; CDR3aa: CASSAPGTGDEKLFF
abundance: NA; j_gene: TRBJ2-3; v_gene: TRBV7-2; d_gene: NA; len: 13; CDR3nt: TGTGCCACCAGGCAAGAGGTCACAGATACGCAGTATTTT; CDR3aa: CATRQEVTDTQYF
abundance: NA; j_gene: TRBJ1-2; v_gene: TRBV28; d_gene: TRBD1; len: 15; CDR3nt: TGTGCCAGCAGTTCGTACAACAGGGGCGCCTATGGCTACACCTTC; CDR3aa: CASSSYNRGAYGYTF
abundance: NA; j_gene: TRBJ1-1; v_gene: TRBV4-3; d_gene: TRBD1; len: 13; CDR3nt: TGCGCCAGCAGCCGGTTGACAGGGACTGAAGCTTTCTTT; CDR3aa: CASSRLTGTEAFF
abundance: NA; j_gene: TRBJ1-2; v_gene: TRBV5-1; d_gene: NA; len: 17; CDR3nt: TGCGCCAGCAGCTTGGGTCCTAGTTCGCGTTTTGACTATGGCTACACCTTC; CDR3aa: CASSLGPSSRFDYGYTF
abundance: NA; j_gene: TRBJ1-4; v_gene: TRBV9; d_gene: TRBD1; len: 14; CDR3nt: TGTGCCAGCAGCGTAGATGGACAGGGCGAAAAACTGTTTTTT; CDR3aa: CASSVDGQGEKLFF
abundance: NA; j_gene: TRBJ1-5; v_gene: TRBV2; d_gene: NA; len: 16; CDR3nt: TGTGCCAGCAGTGAAGCCCCCCGTGGAGGCAATCAGCCCCAGCATTTT; CDR3aa: CASSEAPRGGNQPQHF
abundance: NA; j_gene: TRBJ2-7; v_gene: TRBV6-1; d_gene: TRBD1; len: 14; CDR3nt: TGTGCCAGCGGCCGGACAGGGAGCTCCTACGAGCAGTACTTC; CDR3aa: CASGRTGSSYEQYF
abundance: NA; j_gene: TRBJ2-3; v_gene: TRBV6-4; d_gene: NA; len: 15; CDR3nt: TGTGCCAGCAGTGAGGAGCCTGGAGGCCCAGATACGCAGTATTTT; CDR3aa: CASSEEPGGPDTQYF
abundance: NA; j_gene: TRBJ2-3; v_gene: TRBV7-2; d_gene: NA; len: 14; CDR3nt: TGTGCCAGCAGCTTAGTGGGCAGGGCGGATACGCAGTATTTT; CDR3aa: CASSLVGRADTQYF
abundance: NA; j_gene: TRBJ2-2; v_gene: TRBV6-5; d_gene: NA; len: 14; CDR3nt: TGTGCCAGCACAAAAATAGTGAACACCGGGGAGCTGTTTTTT; CDR3aa: CASTKIVNTGELFF
abundance: few; j_gene: TRBJ2-3; v_gene: TRBV7-9; d_gene: NA; len: 14; CDR3nt: TGTGCCAGCAGCTTAGATATAGTTGCAGATACGCAGTATTTT; CDR3aa: CASSLDIVADTQYF
abundance: NA; j_gene: TRBJ2-3; v_gene: TRBV11-2; d_gene: NA; len: 14; CDR3nt: TGTGCCAGCAGCTCCCTAAGTACTACAGATACGCAGTATTTT; CDR3aa: CASSSLSTTDTQYF
abundance: NA; j_gene: TRBJ1-2; v_gene: TRBV29-1; d_gene: NA; len: 12; CDR3nt: TGCAGCGGCGATACGGGTAACTATGGCTACACCTTC; CDR3aa: CSGDTGNYGYTF
abundance: NA; j_gene: TRBJ2-1; v_gene: TRBV5-1; d_gene: TRBD2; len: 19; CDR3nt: TGCGCCAGCAGCCGAGTGACTAGCGGGGGGGCGTGGGCCTACAATGAGCAGTTCTTC; CDR3aa: CASSRVTSGGAWAYNEQFF
abundance: NA; j_gene: TRBJ2-7; v_gene: TRBV4-1; d_gene: NA; len: 13; CDR3nt: TGCGCCAGCAGCCGTCTAACAGACTACGAGCAGTACTTC; CDR3aa: CASSRLTDYEQYF
abundance: NA; j_gene: TRBJ2-7; v_gene: TRBV2; d_gene: NA; len: 15; CDR3nt: TGTGCCAGCAGTGAAGCGGGCAGGACTATTTACGAGCAGTACTTC; CDR3aa: CASSEAGRTIYEQYF
abundance: once; j_gene: TRBJ2-3; v_gene: TRBV18; d_gene: NA; len: 15; CDR3nt: TGTGCCAGCTCACCTTTACCAACTAGCACAGATACGCAGTATTTT; CDR3aa: CASSPLPTSTDTQYF
abundance: NA; j_gene: TRBJ1-1; v_gene: TRBV20-1; d_gene: NA; len: 11; CDR3nt: TGCAGTGCTAGAGACAGGGAAGGGGCTTTCTTT; CDR3aa: CSARDREGAFF
abundance: NA; j_gene: TRBJ2-2; v_gene: TRBV6-5; d_gene: TRBD2; len: 15; CDR3nt: TGTGCCAGCGTTCCTAGCGGGGGGGCCAGCGGGGAGCTGTTTTTT; CDR3aa: CASVPSGGASGELFF
abundance: NA; j_gene: TRBJ1-1; v_gene: TRBV5-1; d_gene: TRBD1; len: 15; CDR3nt: TGCGCCAGCAGCTCGACAGGGGGAGCGAACACTGAAGCTTTCTTT; CDR3aa: CASSSTGGANTEAFF
abundance: NA; j_gene: TRBJ2-7; v_gene: TRBV9; d_gene: NA; len: 14; CDR3nt: TGTGCCAGCAGCGTAGATCCCGGGACCTACGAGCAGTACTTC; CDR3aa: CASSVDPGTYEQYF
abundance: NA; j_gene: TRBJ2-3; v_gene: TRBV5-6; d_gene: TRBD2; len: 15; CDR3nt: TGTGCCAGCAGCTCGGCGGGAGGCCAAGTGGATACGCAGTATTTT; CDR3aa: CASSSAGGQVDTQYF
abundance: NA; j_gene: TRBJ2-3; v_gene: TRBV4-1; d_gene: TRBD2; len: 16; CDR3nt: TGCGCCAGCAGCCAATCCCAAGCGGGAGTACGTAATACGCAGTATTTT; CDR3aa: CASSQSQAGVRNTQYF
abundance: once; j_gene: TRBJ2-7; v_gene: TRBV29-1; d_gene: TRBD2; len: 13; CDR3nt: TGCAGCGCGTCGGGGCTAGCGGGCCACGAGCAGTACTTC; CDR3aa: CSASGLAGHEQYF
abundance: NA; j_gene: TRBJ1-2; v_gene: TRBV27; d_gene: NA; len: 14; CDR3nt: TGTGCCAGCAGTCCGACTGACAGAAGGAAGGGCTACACCTTC; CDR3aa: CASSPTDRRKGYTF
abundance: NA; j_gene: TRBJ1-1; v_gene: TRBV7-2; d_gene: NA; len: 13; CDR3nt: TGTGCCAGCAGCTCCAGAATGAACACTGAAGCTTTCTTT; CDR3aa: CASSSRMNTEAFF
abundance: NA; j_gene: TRBJ2-7; v_gene: TRBV2; d_gene: TRBD2; len: 14; CDR3nt: TGTGCCAGCAGTATTAGCGGGGGGGCGTACGAGCAGTACTTC; CDR3aa: CASSISGGAYEQYF
abundance: NA; j_gene: TRBJ2-7; v_gene: TRBV7-2; d_gene: NA; len: 13; CDR3nt: TGTGCCAGCAGCTCTACCCACTCCTACGAGCAGTACTTC; CDR3aa: CASSSTHSYEQYF
abundance: NA; j_gene: TRBJ1-2; v_gene: TRBV10-3; d_gene: TRBD1; len: 14; CDR3nt: TGTGCCATCAGTGGACAGGGGGCTGACTATGGCTACACCTTC; CDR3aa: CAISGQGADYGYTF
abundance: NA; j_gene: TRBJ2-1; v_gene: TRBV2; d_gene: NA; len: 11; CDR3nt: TGTGCCAGCAGTGAATACAGGGGGGGATTCTTC; CDR3aa: CASSEYRGGFF
abundance: NA; j_gene: TRBJ2-1; v_gene: TRBV27; d_gene: TRBD1; len: 17; CDR3nt: TGTGCCAGCAGCCCCACAGGGGGCTTGGACGTAGGGGATGAGCAGTTCTTC; CDR3aa: CASSPTGGLDVGDEQFF
abundance: NA; j_gene: TRBJ1-1; v_gene: TRBV19; d_gene: NA; len: 13; CDR3nt: TGTGCCAGTGGGTTCGGGGGTGTCACTGAAGCTTTCTTT; CDR3aa: CASGFGGVTEAFF
abundance: NA; j_gene: TRBJ2-5; v_gene: TRBV5-8; d_gene: TRBD2; len: 16; CDR3nt: TGTGCCAGCAGCAACGGGATGGCTAGCGGGCAAGAGACCCAGTACTTC; CDR3aa: CASSNGMASGQETQYF
abundance: NA; j_gene: TRBJ2-2; v_gene: TRBV30; d_gene: TRBD2; len: 16; CDR3nt: TGTGCCTGGAGTCTCCGGGGACTAGTAGTGGCCGGGGAGCTGTTTTTT; CDR3aa: CAWSLRGLVVAGELFF
abundance: NA; j_gene: TRBJ1-2; v_gene: TRBV6-5; d_gene: NA; len: 14; CDR3nt: TGTGCCAGCAGTAGAAAGCAGGGCTTCTATGGCTACACCTTC; CDR3aa: CASSRKQGFYGYTF
abundance: NA; j_gene: TRBJ1-6; v_gene: TRBV7-2; d_gene: NA; len: 18; CDR3nt: TGTGCCAGCAGCTTAGGTAACAGCGGAGGATCCTATAATTCACCCCTCCACTTT; CDR3aa: CASSLGNSGGSYNSPLHF
abundance: once; j_gene: TRBJ1-5; v_gene: TRBV7-2; d_gene: NA; len: 14; CDR3nt: TGTGCCAGCAGCTTAGGGACAGTTCAAGGGCCCCAGCATTTT; CDR3aa: CASSLGTVQGPQHF